Below are 8 T cell receptor beta chains sequenced from a single sample in a study of blood T cell repertoires in COVID-19. Data came from immunoSEQ multiplex PCR; TCRdb stores just in-frame clones and leaves some out. This table holds 110,000 to 150,000 clones, 78% found once. The specimen sequenced was PBMCs or T cells enriched from blood (not recorded which). These receptors came from a woman between 50 and 59 years old who had recovered from COVID-19.

The genes are TRBV6-5 and TRBJ2-2; the D is unclear. There are 16 residues in the CDR3. CDR1 MNHEY and CDR2 SVGAGI come from the germline V gene. V lost 1 base and J lost 0, with 9 bases in between. As DNA, the CDR3 is TGTGCCAGCAGTTACTATCCGGTCTCGAACACCGGGGAGCTGTTTTTT. It translates to CASSYYPVSNTGELFF.

This rearrangement joins TRBV19 to TRBJ1-2; D is possibly TRBD1 (5 bases). This CDR3 is built from 12 residues. Trimming took off 7 bases at V and 4 bases at J, with 10 bases between the two ends. Germline V CDR1 and CDR2: LNHDA, SQIVND (reference sequence). The CDR3 DNA is TGTGCCAGTACGGGCAGGGTCTATGGCTACACCTTC. Amino acid sequence: CASTGRVYGYTF. The full variable domain, its missing parts supplied by reference TRBV19 and TRBJ1-2, is DGGITQSPKYLFRKEGQNVTLSCEQNLNHDAMYWYRQDPGQGLRLIYYSQIVNDFQKGDIAEGYSVSREKKESFPLTVTSAQKNPTAFYLCASTGRVYGYTFGSGTRLTVV.

This rearrangement joins TRBV11-2 to TRBJ1-1, with D uncertain. The CDR3 is 16 residues long. The germline V and J ends were trimmed by 0 bases and 2 bases, with 13 bases remaining between them. Germline-derived CDR1 and CDR2 are SGHAT and FQNNGV. The CDR3 spells CASSLDAAFRNTEAFF. The CDR3, as DNA: TGTGCCAGCAGCTTAGATGCGGCTTTCCGTAACACTGAAGCTTTCTTT.

The J gene is TRBJ1-2, the V gene TRBV12-3 or TRBV12-4, with 7 nucleotides matching TRBD1. The length of the CDR3 is 13 residues. Trimming removed 5 bases from V and 8 bases from J; junction bases left unmatched: 8. CDR3: CASSLSQGRGYTF. The CDR3 DNA reads TGTGCCAGCAGTCTCTCACAGGGGAGAGGCTACACCTTC.

This clone has just a few counts. The gene calls are TRBV28 and TRBJ2-3, with D possibly matching TRBD1 (6 bases). Trimming pared 2 bases from V and 2 bases from J, leaving 17 bases between. The CDR3 consists of 17 residues. The V gene's germline CDR1 is MDHEN and CDR2 SYDVKM. CDR3 region: CASSLGGGRDFTDTQYF. The DNA for the CDR3 is TGTGCCAGCAGTTTAGGTGGGGGCCGGGATTTCACAGATACGCAGTATTTT.

The chain joins TRBV28 to TRBJ1-1, with D unclear. The CDR3 is 11 amino acids. Germline CDR1 and CDR2: MDHEN and SYDVKM. V was clipped by 5 bases and J by 3 bases, with 4 bases between them. This CDR3 is CASSQYTEAFF. The CDR3 DNA follows: TGTGCCAGCAGTCAGTACACTGAAGCTTTCTTT. The entire variable domain, with the rest obtained from reference TRBV28 and TRBJ1-1, is as follows: DVKVTQSSRYLVKRTGEKVFLECVQDMDHENMFWYRQDPGLGLRLIYFSYDVKMKEKGDIPEGYSVSREKKERFSLILESASTNQTSMYLCASSQYTEAFFGQGTRLTVV.

The chain combines TRBV5-4 with TRBJ1-3; tentatively, D is TRBD1 (5 bases). V dropped 0 bases and J dropped 4 bases, with 14 bases sitting between them. The CDR3 is 16 amino acids. CDR1 and CDR2 (germline): SGHNT, YYREEE (reference sequence). This CDR3 reads CASSLGRGLGGNTIYF. The CDR3, as DNA: TGTGCCAGCAGCTTGGGAAGGGGCCTGGGCGGAAACACCATATATTTT. The entire variable domain, with the rest obtained from reference TRBV5-4 and TRBJ1-3, is as follows: ETGVTQSPTHLIKTRGQQVTLRCSSQSGHNTVSWYQQALGQGPQFIFQYYREEENGRGNFPPRFSGLQFPNYSSELNVNALELDDSALYLCASSLGRGLGGNTIYFGEGSWLTVV.

The V gene is TRBV6-1, the J gene TRBJ2-5; D possibly corresponds to TRBD1 (6 bases). CDR3 size: 15 residues. In germline, CDR1 is MNHNS, CDR2 SASEGT. Trimming pared 0 bases from V and 4 bases from J, leaving 12 bases between. The CDR3 nucleotides are TGTGCCAGCAGTGAAGCAGCTGGGGGCCTAGAGACCCAGTACTTC. It yields the protein CASSEAAGGLETQYF.